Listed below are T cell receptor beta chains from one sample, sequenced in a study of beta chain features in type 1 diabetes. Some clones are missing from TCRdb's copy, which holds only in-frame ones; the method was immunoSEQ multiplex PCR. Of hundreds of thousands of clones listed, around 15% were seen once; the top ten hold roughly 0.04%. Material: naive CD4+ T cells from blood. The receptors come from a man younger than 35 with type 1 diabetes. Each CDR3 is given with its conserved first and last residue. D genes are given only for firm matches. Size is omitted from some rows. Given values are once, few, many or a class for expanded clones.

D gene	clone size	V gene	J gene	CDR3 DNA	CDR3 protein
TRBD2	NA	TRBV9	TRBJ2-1	TGTGCCAGCAGCGTAGCGGGGGGGCGGTTTGATGAGCAGTTCTTC	CASSVAGGRFDEQFF
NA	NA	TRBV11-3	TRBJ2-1	TGTGCCAGCAGCCCCCTCCGGGGGACTGTAGACAATGAGCAGTTCTTC	CASSPLRGTVDNEQFF
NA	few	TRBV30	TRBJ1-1	TGTGCCTGGAGTGTACAACTAAACACTGAAGCTTTCTTT	CAWSVQLNTEAFF
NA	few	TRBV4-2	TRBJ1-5	TGTGCCAGCAGCCAAGATCTAATGCGGTTTTATAGCAATCAGCCCCAGCATTTT	CASSQDLMRFYSNQPQHF
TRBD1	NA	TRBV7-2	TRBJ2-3	TGTGCCAGCAGCCTACAGGGGGCGAGAGATACGCAGTATTTT	CASSLQGARDTQYF
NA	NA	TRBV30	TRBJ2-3	TGTGCCTGGAGTGTAGGGAGTTTCACAGATACGCAGTATTTT	CAWSVGSFTDTQYF
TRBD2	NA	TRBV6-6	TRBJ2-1	TGTGCCAGCAGTCGGACTAGCGGGCCCTACAATGAGCAGTTCTTC	CASSRTSGPYNEQFF
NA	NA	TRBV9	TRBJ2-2	TGTGCCAGCAGCGTAAAACCGACCGGGGAGCTGTTTTTT	CASSVKPTGELFF
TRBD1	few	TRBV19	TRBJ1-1	TGTGCCAGTAGGGGAAACCTCGACAGGGCTTCTGAAGCTTTCTTT	CASRGNLDRASEAFF
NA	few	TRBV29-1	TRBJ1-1	TGCAGCGTTGCCATGATCAACGGGGAAGCTTTCTTT	CSVAMINGEAFF
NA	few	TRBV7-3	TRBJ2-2	TGTGCCAGCAGGGGAACCTGGCCCGGGGAGCTGTTTTTT	CASRGTWPGELFF
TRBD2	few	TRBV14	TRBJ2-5	TGTGCCAGCAGCCGGCGGGAGTACCAAGAGACCCAGTACTTC	CASSRREYQETQYF
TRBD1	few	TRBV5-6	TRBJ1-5	TGTGCCAGCAGCGTGGACAGGGGGAATCAGCCCCAGCATTTT	CASSVDRGNQPQHF
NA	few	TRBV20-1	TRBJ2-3	TGCAGTGCACTACTAGGTGATACGCAGTATTTT	CSALLGDTQYF
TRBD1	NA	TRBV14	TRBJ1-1	TGTGCCAGCAGCCAGGCGGACAGGGGGACCCTGAATGCTTTCTTT	CASSQADRGTLNAFF
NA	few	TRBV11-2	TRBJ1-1	TGTGCCAGCAGCGCCAATACAGGGCTGGTCACTGAAGCTTTCTTT	CASSANTGLVTEAFF
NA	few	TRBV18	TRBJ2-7	TGTGCCAGCTCCAAGAGCAGGGATCACGAGCAGTACTTC	CASSKSRDHEQYF
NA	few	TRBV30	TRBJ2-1	TGTGCCTGCCATGACTACAATGAGCAGTTCTTC	CACHDYNEQFF
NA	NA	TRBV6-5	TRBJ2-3	TGTGCCAGCAGTTACTCGAGTGGGCTCGGCACAGATACGCAGTATTTT	CASSYSSGLGTDTQYF
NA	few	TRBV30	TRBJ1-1	TGTGCCTGGACCCCACGGACGGGAAGATACACTGAAGCTTTCTTT	CAWTPRTGRYTEAFF
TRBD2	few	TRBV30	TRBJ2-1	TGTGCCTGGATTCCCCAAACTCTCCTGGGACTAGCAGAGAACAATGAGCAGTTCTTC	CAWIPQTLLGLAENNEQFF
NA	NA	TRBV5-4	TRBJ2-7	TGTGCCAGCAGCAGCGCAAAACGGGAGATCGGTTACGAGCAGTACTTC	CASSSAKREIGYEQYF
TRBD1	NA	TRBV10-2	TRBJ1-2	TGCGCCAGCAGTGAAACAGGGGGATATGGCTACACCTTC	CASSETGGYGYTF
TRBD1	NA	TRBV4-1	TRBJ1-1	TGCGCCAGCAGCCAGGGACAGGGGGCGGACACTGAAGCTTTCTTT	CASSQGQGADTEAFF
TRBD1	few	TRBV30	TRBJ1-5	TGTGCCTGGAGCCCCCAGACAGGGAGCAATCAGCCCCAGCATTTT	CAWSPQTGSNQPQHF
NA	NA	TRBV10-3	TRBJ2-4	TGTGCCATCAGTGAACAACCGGACGGGGACATTCAGTACTTC	CAISEQPDGDIQYF
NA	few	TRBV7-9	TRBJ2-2	TGTGCCAGCAGCTTAGCGCGAGACGGGGAGCTGTTTTTT	CASSLARDGELFF
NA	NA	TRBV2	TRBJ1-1	TGTGCCAGCAGTGAAGCAACAACTGAAGCTTTCTTT	CASSEATTEAFF
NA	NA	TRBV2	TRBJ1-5	TGTGCCAGCAGTGGGGGAAGGCAGCCCCAGCATTTT	CASSGGRQPQHF
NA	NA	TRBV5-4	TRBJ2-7	TGTGCCAGCAGCTTGGTAGGGTCCTACGAGCAGTACTTC	CASSLVGSYEQYF
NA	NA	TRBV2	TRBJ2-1	TGTGCCAGCAAACTAGTAGGCAATGAGCAGTTCTTC	CASKLVGNEQFF
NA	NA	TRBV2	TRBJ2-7	TGTGCCAGCAGTGGGGCACAGCGCTACTCCTACGAGCAGTACTTC	CASSGAQRYSYEQYF
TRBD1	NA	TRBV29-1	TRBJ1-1	TGCAGCGTTGTTCGACAGGGGGGAAACACTGAAGCTTTCTTT	CSVVRQGGNTEAFF
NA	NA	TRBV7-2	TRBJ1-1	TGTGCCAGCAGCTGGAAGGGGGACACTGAAGCTTTCTTT	CASSWKGDTEAFF
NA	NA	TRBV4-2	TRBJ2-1	TGTGCCAGCAGCCATGAGGCGGACTCCTACAATGAGCAGTTCTTC	CASSHEADSYNEQFF
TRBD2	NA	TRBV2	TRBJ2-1	TGTGCCAGCACGGGACTAGCGGGAGTACCCTACAATGAGCAGTTCTTC	CASTGLAGVPYNEQFF
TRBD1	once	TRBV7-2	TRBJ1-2	TGTGCCAGCAGCTTAGTTGTTACCGGGACAGGGAACGGCTACACCTTC	CASSLVVTGTGNGYTF
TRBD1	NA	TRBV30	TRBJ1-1	TGTGCCTGGAGCGGGGTAGGATACAGGGGCACTGAAGCTTTCTTT	CAWSGVGYRGTEAFF
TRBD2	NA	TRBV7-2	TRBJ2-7	TGTGCCAGCAGCATCCTAGCGGGTACCTACGAGCAGTACTTC	CASSILAGTYEQYF
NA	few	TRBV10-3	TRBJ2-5	TGTGCCATCAGGGAGGGGAGGACGGAGACCCAGTACTTC	CAIREGRTETQYF